This T cell receptor beta chain was captured by sequencing in a study of blood T cell repertoires in COVID-19. Whole-study context: Specimens from acute and convalescent COVID-19 originated in the United States, Italy and Spain. T cells, B-cell-depleted T cells, or PBMCs provided the cDNA or gDNA that served as material.

The germline V and J ends were trimmed by 3 bases and 4 bases, with 12 bases remaining between them. The CDR3 consists of 13 residues. CDR1 is DFQATT and CDR2 is SNEGSKA in the germline V gene (reference sequence). Under the authors' procedure: Reference gene primer amplification yielded estimated nucleated cell counts. Generated by immunoSEQ multiplex PCR, the TCRdb table keeps only in-frame clones and is missing some. The D gene and trimming were derived from the DNA, and the V and J assignments and clone size from that table. Counted here are 100,000 to 150,000 clones, 81% occurring once; the ten biggest clones make up more than 3%.

Sequencing was performed on peripheral blood. J is TRBJ1-2 and V is TRBV20-1; D is possibly TRBD1 (5 bases). The clonotype comes from a woman aged 45-60 years with acute or convalescent COVID-19. The CDR3 reads CSASNQGFYGYTF. The CDR3 region has the DNA TGCAGTGCTAGTAATCAGGGCTTCTATGGCTACACCTTC.